This TCR beta chain was recorded in a study of T cell responses to AZD1222 COVID-19 vaccine. Turning to the study itself: Combined were second doses at about 4 or about 12 weeks.

Study-wide results and limits: Repertoires were collected only later (after the peak T cell response had occurred). In a largely white British group with more females than males, clonal diversity was possibly underestimated.

V lost 1 base and J lost 6; bases outside the gene matches: 8. This CDR3 spans 15 amino acids. The germline V gene has CDR1 LGHDT and CDR2 YNNKEL (reference sequence). Of note for this clone: Antigen unknown.

TCRdb keeps only in-frame clones here, not all; method: immunoSEQ multiplex PCR. The sample includes over 150,000 clones, approximately 92% of them seen just once. The receptor comes from an adult in good health. The V and J genes are TRBV3-1 (or the pseudogene TRBV3-2) and TRBJ2-7; TRBD1 matches 8 bases. Sequenced material: peripheral blood, taken on day 0 of AZD1222 vaccination. For the CDR3, the DNA is TGTGCCAGCAGCCAAGGCCAGGGGGCATCGGGCGAGCAGTACTTC. It encodes CASSQGQGASGEQYF.